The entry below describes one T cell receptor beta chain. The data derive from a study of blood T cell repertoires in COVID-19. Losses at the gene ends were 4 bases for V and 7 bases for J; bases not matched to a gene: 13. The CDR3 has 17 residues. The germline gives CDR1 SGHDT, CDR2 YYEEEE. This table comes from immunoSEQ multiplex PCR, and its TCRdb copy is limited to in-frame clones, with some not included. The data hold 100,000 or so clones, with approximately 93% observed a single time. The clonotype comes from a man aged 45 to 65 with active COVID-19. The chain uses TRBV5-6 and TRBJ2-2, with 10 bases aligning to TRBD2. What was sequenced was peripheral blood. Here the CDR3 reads CASSPYLAGELGGELFF. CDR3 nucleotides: TGTGCCAGCAGCCCCTATCTAGCGGGAGAATTAGGCGGGGAGCTGTTTTTT.